Below are 20 T cell receptor beta chains sequenced from a single sample in a study of blood T cell repertoires in COVID-19. Using immunoSEQ multiplex PCR, the repertoire was profiled, and TCRdb retains in-frame clones only, with some absent. The repertoire holds 150,000 to 200,000 clones, 80% to 90% seen once, with 1.9% in the top ten. Sequences were obtained from peripheral blood. The receptor source for this set is a man between 18 and 29 years old who had recovered from COVID-19.

The rearrangement links TRBV9 to TRBJ2-7; 10 positions agree with TRBD1. With 2 bases clipped from V and 5 bases from J, the junction kept 10 bases outside the gene matches. Germline CDR1 reads SGDLS; CDR2 reads YYNGEE. The CDR3 totals 16 residues. CDR3 sequence: CASSVGRDRGEHEQYF. CDR3 bases: TGTGCCAGCAGCGTGGGCAGGGACAGGGGAGAGCACGAGCAGTACTTC.

The DNA for the CDR3 is TGCGCCAGCAGCCTGGGCAGGTCTTATACCTACGAGCAGTACTTC. This codes for CASSLGRSYTYEQYF. This sequence joins TRBV5-1 and TRBJ2-7, with D hard to call. Trimming cost V 4 bases and J 2 bases, with 16 bases left between them. This CDR3 spans 15 amino acids. Germline CDR1 SGHRS, CDR2 YFSETQ.

J is TRBJ2-7 and V is TRBV5-4; 11 bases agree with TRBD2. Germline V lookup: CDR1 SGHNT, CDR2 YYREEE (reference sequence). The V gene end was trimmed by 5 bases and the J gene end by 6 bases; junction bases not matched to a gene: 4. The CDR3 extends over 13 amino acids. The CDR3 region has the DNA TGTGCCAGCAGAGGACTAGCGGGTGCCGAGCAGTACTTC. Translating gives CASRGLAGAEQYF. The full variable domain, completed using reference TRBV5-4 and TRBJ2-7, is ETGVTQSPTHLIKTRGQQVTLRCSSQSGHNTVSWYQQALGQGPQFIFQYYREEENGRGNFPPRFSGLQFPNYSSELNVNALELDDSALYLCASRGLAGAEQYFGPGTRLTVT.

The chain combines TRBV5-1 with TRBJ2-7; tentative D call: TRBD2 (6 bases). Trimming removed 0 bases from V and 2 bases from J, with 9 bases in between. This CDR3 region has 14 residues. Germline assignment: CDR1 SGHRS and CDR2 YFSETQ. Written as DNA, the CDR3 is TGCGCCAGCAGCTTGGGGGGAGGAACCTACGAGCAGTACTTC. This codes for CASSLGGGTYEQYF. The full variable domain, completed using reference TRBV5-1 and TRBJ2-7, is KAGVTQTPRYLIKTRGQQVTLSCSPISGHRSVSWYQQTPGQGLQFLFEYFSETQRNKGNFPGRFSGRQFSNSRSEMNVSTLELGDSALYLCASSLGGGTYEQYFGPGTRLTVT.

The chain recombines TRBV11-2 with TRBJ2-7; D call uncertain. Trimming took off 3 bases at V and 3 bases at J, with 9 bases between the two ends. The germline V gene encodes CDR1 SGHAT and CDR2 FQNNGV. The CDR3 contains 13 residues. The CDR3 coding sequence is TGTGCCAGCAGCTTCACAGCAAACTACGAGCAGTACTTC. This translates into CASSFTANYEQYF.

The table lists this clone with a count of one. CDR3 region: CSGGQMNTEAFF. DNA of the CDR3: TGCAGCGGAGGACAGATGAACACTGAAGCTTTCTTT. V is TRBV29-1 and J is TRBJ1-1; TRBD1 is a possible D gene (6 bases). The ends were cut back, 7 bases at V and 0 bases at J, with 9 bases in the middle. The CDR3 is made up of 12 amino acids. The V gene's germline CDR1 is SQVTM and CDR2 ANQGSEA.

As DNA, the CDR3 is TGTGCCAGCAGCTTAGCGGCGCAGGGTTTTAATGAAAAACTGTTTTTT. This translates into CASSLAAQGFNEKLFF. The chain recombines TRBV7-8 with TRBJ1-4, with D perhaps matching TRBD1 (5 bases). Germline loops: CDR1 SGHVS, CDR2 FQNEAQ. The V and J ends lost 0 bases and 4 bases respectively, with 12 bases between them. This CDR3 spans 16 amino acids.

The genes are TRBV6-6 and TRBJ1-6; 7 bases are a match to TRBD1. The junction had 6 bases not matched to a gene; V was cut back by 8 bases and J by 5 bases. CDR3 size: 14 residues. Germline V gives CDR1 MNHNY, CDR2 SVGAGI (reference sequence). In DNA, the CDR3 is TGTGCCAGCCAACCGGGACAGAATAATTCACCCCTCCACTTT. Amino acids: CASQPGQNNSPLHF.

The chain recombines TRBV24-1 with TRBJ2-1; 9 bases fit TRBD1. V gave up 3 bases and J gave up 10 bases; unmatched junction bases: 12. CDR3 size: 16 residues. Germline V gives CDR1 KGHDR, CDR2 SFDVKD. In nucleotides, the CDR3 is TGTGCCACCAGTGATGCCGGGACAGGGTGGAGGGAGGAGCAGTTCTTC. Translating it yields CATSDAGTGWREEQFF.

The V and J genes are TRBV5-1 and TRBJ1-1; possible D gene TRBD1, 6 bases. Trimming cost V 7 bases and J 3 bases, with 16 bases left between them. Germline assignment: CDR1 SGHRS and CDR2 YFSETQ. This CDR3 contains 14 residues. The CDR3 nucleotides read TGCGCCAGCTCACAGGGTTGGCAGGACACTGAAGCTTTCTTT. It specifies CASSQGWQDTEAFF.

The V gene is TRBV4-3, the J gene TRBJ2-7; D might be TRBD2 (6 bases). Deletions cut 0 bases from V and 9 bases from J, with 21 bases between. This CDR3 has 16 residues. Germline lookup yields CDR1 LGHNA and CDR2 YSLEER. CDR3 amino acids: CASSQDAREYVDGQYF. The CDR3 DNA follows: TGCGCCAGCAGCCAAGATGCTCGGGAGTACGTGGACGGGCAGTACTTC.

The chain employs TRBV28 and TRBJ2-1; 10 nucleotides line up with TRBD2. The CDR3 contains 14 residues. The V segment lost 4 bases and the J segment 5 bases; nucleotides outside the gene matches: 2. Germline V gene sequence: CDR1 MDHEN, CDR2 SYDVKM. CDR3: CASSSGLADNEQFF. The CDR3 DNA is TGTGCCAGCAGTTCCGGACTAGCGGACAATGAGCAGTTCTTC.

The gene calls are TRBV7-2 and TRBJ2-7; the match to TRBD1 covers 8 bases. The V and J ends lost 0 bases and 4 bases, in that order; junction bases with no gene match: 5. Germline loops: CDR1 SGHTA, CDR2 FQGNSA. This CDR3 comprises 15 residues. The CDR3 sequence is CASSLAWGQAYEQYF. The CDR3 region has the DNA TGTGCCAGCAGCTTAGCGTGGGGACAGGCGTACGAGCAGTACTTC.

The chain has TRBV9 and TRBJ2-2; possible D gene TRBD2, 6 bases. Trimming pared 0 bases from V and 2 bases from J, leaving 8 bases between. Germline lookup yields CDR1 SGDLS and CDR2 YYNGEE. The CDR3 spans 15 residues. The CDR3, as DNA: TGTGCCAGCAGCGTAGGGGGGGAAAACACCGGGGAGCTGTTTTTT. Protein: CASSVGGENTGELFF.

CDR3 loop: CASSLRGSPPYEQYF. Here the CDR3 DNA reads TGTGCCAGCAGCTTAAGAGGATCTCCCCCCTACGAGCAGTACTTC. The J gene is TRBJ2-7, the V gene TRBV7-8, with no clear D. From germline, CDR1 is SGHVS and CDR2 FQNEAQ. V dropped 2 bases and J dropped 2 bases, with 13 bases sitting between them. The CDR3 length is 15 residues.

V and J are TRBV13 and TRBJ2-7, with a weak D call TRBD2 (5 bases). This CDR3 is 13 amino acids long. V was cut by 2 bases and J by 0 bases, with 5 bases left in between. Germline CDR1 is PRHDT and CDR2 is FYEKMQ (reference sequence). The DNA of the CDR3 is TGTGCCAGCAGCTTACTAGCCTCCTACGAGCAGTACTTC. It codes for CASSLLASYEQYF.

The V and J genes are TRBV14 and TRBJ2-2, with 8 positions matching TRBD1. Trimming cost V 4 bases and J 6 bases; bases outside gene matches: 4. CDR1 is SGHDN, CDR2 FVKESK, per germline. The CDR3 totals 14 residues. DNA of the CDR3: TGTGCCAGCAGCCCCATACAGGGGGCCGGGGAGCTGTTTTTT. This encodes CASSPIQGAGELFF.

This sequence joins TRBV19 and TRBJ1-3; 8 nucleotides match TRBD1. Looked up from germline, CDR1 is LNHDA and CDR2 is SQIVND (reference sequence). Germline trimming cut 8 bases from V and 5 bases from J; bases unmatched to any gene: 8. This CDR3 spans 14 amino acids. CDR3 in DNA: TGTGCCAGTTCCTTGGGACAGGAAAGAAACACCATATATTTT. It encodes CASSLGQERNTIYF.

The chain couples TRBV10-3 to TRBJ2-7; tentative D call: TRBD1 (5 bases). Per germline, CDR1 ENHRY and CDR2 SYGVKD. The CDR3 has 13 residues. V was clipped by 0 bases and J by 3 bases, with 6 bases between them. The CDR3 region has the DNA TGTGCCATCAGTGAGTCAGGGGTCTACGAGCAGTACTTC. Translating gives CAISESGVYEQYF.

This chain uses TRBV20-1 with TRBJ2-3; 7 bases are a match to TRBD2. V dropped 3 bases and J dropped 1; count of bases not matched to a gene: 19. The CDR3 contains 19 residues. CDR1 is DFQATT, CDR2 SNEGSKA, per germline (reference sequence). This CDR3 reads CSASRRFLADLGGTDTQYF. The CDR3 region has the DNA TGCAGTGCTAGTCGGAGGTTCCTAGCGGACCTAGGGGGCACAGATACGCAGTATTTT.